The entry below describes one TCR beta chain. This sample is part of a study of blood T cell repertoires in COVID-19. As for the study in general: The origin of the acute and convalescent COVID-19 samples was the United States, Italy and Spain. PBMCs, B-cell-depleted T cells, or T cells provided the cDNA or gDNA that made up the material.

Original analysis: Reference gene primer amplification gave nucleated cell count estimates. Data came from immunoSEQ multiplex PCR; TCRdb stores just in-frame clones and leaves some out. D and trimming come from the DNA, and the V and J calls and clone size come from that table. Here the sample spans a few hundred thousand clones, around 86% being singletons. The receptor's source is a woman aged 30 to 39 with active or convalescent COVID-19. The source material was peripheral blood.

This CDR3 is CATLKPGGTEAFF. CDR3 coding DNA: TGTGCCACCTTAAAGCCTGGGGGGACTGAAGCTTTCTTT. The J gene is TRBJ1-1, the V gene TRBV6-5, with TRBD1 as a possible D gene (5 bases). Trimming took 10 bases from V and 5 from J, leaving 17 bases between them. The germline gives CDR1 MNHEY, CDR2 SVGAGI. The length of the CDR3 is 13 residues.